Listed below are T cell receptor beta chains from one sample, sequenced in a study of long-term antiretroviral therapy in people with HIV. Sequenced by immunoSEQ multiplex PCR; TCRdb stores in-frame clones only, minus some. The sample has fewer than 35,000 clones, more than 75% seen once. The sequencing here drew on unsorted PBMCs, taken 2.9 years after starting antiretroviral therapy. These receptor sequences come from a middle-aged man with HIV. Each CDR3 is given with its conserved first and last residue. The D gene is left open where the match is weak. Size is omitted from some rows. Given values are once, few, many or a class for expanded clones.

.	TRBV27	TRBJ2-7	.	CASSPGGRQYF	TGTGCCAGTAGCCCCGGGGGACGGCAGTACTTC
.	TRBV19	TRBJ1-2	few	CASSTPDITLGVGYTF	TGTGCCAGTAGTACACCGGACATCACCCTCGGGGTTGGCTACACCTTC
.	TRBV14	TRBJ2-7	few	CASSHQALGYEQYF	TGTGCCAGCAGCCACCAAGCCTTAGGGTACGAGCAGTACTTC
.	TRBV19	TRBJ1-5	few	CASLPGGHGNQPQHF	TGTGCCAGCCTCCCCGGGGGGCATGGCAATCAGCCCCAGCATTTT
TRBD2	TRBV7-6	TRBJ2-3	once	CASSLARGSGGGTDTQYF	TGTGCCAGCAGCTTAGCGCGAGGTAGCGGGGGAGGCACAGATACGCAGTATTTT
.	TRBV6-1	TRBJ1-1	.	CASSVGLEAFF	TGTGCCAGCAGTGTTGGCCTCGAAGCTTTCTTT
.	TRBV5-5	TRBJ1-5	.	CASSLAKGTDNQPQHF	TGTGCCAGCAGCTTGGCCAAAGGGACCGACAATCAGCCCCAGCATTTT
.	TRBV11-2	TRBJ2-7	.	CASSLGSGRSYEQYF	TGTGCCAGCAGCTTAGGTTCAGGGCGCTCCTACGAGCAGTACTTC
TRBD2	TRBV9	TRBJ2-1	few	CASSVEGGRWGGDEQFF	TGTGCCAGCAGCGTAGAAGGCGGGAGGTGGGGGGGCGATGAGCAGTTCTTC
.	TRBV28	TRBJ1-2	few	CASSLSFNNYTF	TGTGCCAGCAGTTTATCCTTCAATAACTACACCTTC
.	TRBV11-2	TRBJ1-2	once	CASRDQGLGYGYTF	TGTGCCAGCAGGGATCAGGGGTTAGGCTATGGCTACACCTTC
TRBD2	TRBV10-2	TRBJ2-1	.	CASSEHLAGGTREQFF	TGCGCCAGCAGTGAGCACCTAGCGGGGGGGACAAGGGAGCAGTTCTTC
.	TRBV19	TRBJ1-1	.	CASSKTGGPNTEAFF	TGTGCCAGTAGTAAAACGGGCGGACCGAACACTGAAGCTTTCTTT
.	TRBV9	TRBJ2-7	.	CASSVATGYEQYF	TGTGCCAGCAGCGTAGCTACGGGTTACGAGCAGTACTTC
.	TRBV5-1	TRBJ2-1	.	CASSLGVEQFF	TGCGCCAGCAGCTTGGGGGTGGAGCAGTTCTTC
.	TRBV19	TRBJ1-1	.	CASSMGSSNTEAFF	TGTGCCAGTAGTATGGGCAGTTCAAACACTGAAGCTTTCTTT
.	TRBV30	TRBJ1-2	.	CAWSRAWEYGYTF	TGTGCCTGGAGTCGGGCCTGGGAATATGGCTACACCTTC
.	TRBV5-1	TRBJ2-7	.	CASSLGRATYEQYF	TGCGCCAGCAGCTTGGGAAGGGCCACCTACGAGCAGTACTTC
.	TRBV5-6	TRBJ1-4	.	CASSLFGALNEKLFF	TGTGCCAGCAGCTTGTTTGGAGCCCTTAATGAAAAACTGTTTTTT
.	TRBV5-4	TRBJ2-7	few	CAISHSGLTYEQYF	TGTGCCATCTCACATTCCGGGCTCACCTACGAGCAGTACTTC
TRBD1	TRBV29-1	TRBJ1-5	few	CSAGRGQGQPQHF	TGCAGCGCCGGAAGGGGACAGGGTCAGCCCCAGCATTTT
TRBD1	TRBV5-4	TRBJ2-7	.	CASSEGQGAYEQYF	TGTGCCAGCAGCGAAGGACAGGGGGCCTACGAGCAGTACTTC
TRBD1	TRBV7-6	TRBJ1-4	.	CASSLARTGVGEKLFF	TGTGCCAGCAGCTTAGCGCGGACAGGGGTGGGAGAAAAACTGTTTTTT
.	TRBV7-3	TRBJ1-1	.	CASSYGGAEAFF	TGTGCCAGCAGCTATGGTGGGGCTGAAGCTTTCTTT
.	TRBV6-5	TRBJ2-2	.	CASYSRGPPTGELFF	TGTGCCAGCTATTCGCGGGGCCCTCCCACCGGGGAGCTGTTTTTT
TRBD2	TRBV19	TRBJ2-1	.	CASSMTSGGFNEQFF	TGTGCCAGTAGTATGACTAGCGGGGGGTTCAATGAGCAGTTCTTC
.	TRBV10-3	TRBJ2-1	.	CAISESDNEQFF	TGTGCCATCAGTGAGTCGGACAATGAGCAGTTCTTC
.	TRBV2	TRBJ1-4	.	CASRSDGEKLFF	TGTGCCAGCAGGTCCGACGGAGAAAAACTGTTTTTT
.	TRBV18	TRBJ1-4	.	CASSPQGFATNEKLFF	TGTGCCAGCTCACCACAGGGTTTTGCAACTAATGAAAAACTGTTTTTT
TRBD1	TRBV13	TRBJ2-7	.	CASSLKIIRDRALEQYF	TGTGCCAGCAGCTTAAAGATCATCCGGGACAGGGCTTTGGAGCAGTACTTC
.	TRBV15	TRBJ2-7	.	CATSRGRPTFEQYF	TGTGCCACCAGCAGAGGAAGACCGACTTTCGAGCAGTACTTC
.	TRBV19	TRBJ2-7	few	CASSRQNYEQYF	TGTGCCAGTAGTAGACAGAACTACGAGCAGTACTTC
.	TRBV6-5	TRBJ2-3	.	CASSETESSTDTQYF	TGTGCCAGCTCGGAAACGGAATCTAGCACAGATACGCAGTATTTT
.	TRBV5-6	TRBJ2-1	.	CASSLQMFTGSGNEQFF	TGTGCCAGCAGCTTACAGATGTTTACAGGATCCGGCAATGAGCAGTTCTTC
TRBD1	TRBV6-5	TRBJ2-4	.	CASSYGAGGRSGIQYF	TGTGCCAGCAGTTACGGGGCAGGGGGTAGAAGTGGCATTCAGTACTTC
.	TRBV6-5	TRBJ1-6	.	CASSYDRSTPLHF	TGTGCCAGCAGTTACGACAGGTCAACACCCCTCCACTTT
TRBD1	TRBV19	TRBJ1-1	few	CASSIGRGQGLMNTEAFF	TGTGCCAGTAGTATTGGTCGGGGACAGGGGTTAATGAACACTGAAGCTTTCTTT
.	TRBV6-5	TRBJ1-1	.	CASSYSYSRGNTEAFF	TGTGCCAGCAGTTACTCGTATTCCAGGGGGAACACTGAAGCTTTCTTT
.	TRBV2	TRBJ1-1	once	CASSVTDSTEAFF	TGTGCCAGCAGCGTGACAGACTCCACTGAAGCTTTCTTT
.	TRBV4-1	TRBJ1-2	.	CASSHSTEDDYGYTF	TGCGCCAGCAGCCACTCCACGGAGGATGACTATGGCTACACCTTC
.	TRBV28	TRBJ2-7	.	CASSPPRVASNEQYF	TGTGCCAGCAGTCCCCCCCGGGTAGCGAGCAACGAGCAGTACTTC
.	TRBV28	TRBJ2-7	.	CASRRRGEQYF	TGTGCCAGCAGGAGGAGGGGCGAGCAGTACTTC
.	TRBV10-2	TRBJ1-1	.	CASSPGPMANTEAFF	TGCGCCAGCAGCCCAGGCCCCATGGCAAACACTGAAGCTTTCTTT
TRBD1	TRBV2	TRBJ1-6	once	CASSWTGQHNNSPLHF	TGTGCCAGCAGTTGGACAGGGCAGCATAATAATTCACCCCTCCACTTT
.	TRBV19	TRBJ1-1	.	CASSMMGANTEAFF	TGTGCCAGTAGTATGATGGGGGCCAACACTGAAGCTTTCTTT
.	TRBV19	TRBJ2-4	.	CASSIAATDSKAGKNIQYF	TGTGCCAGTAGTATAGCGGCGACGGACAGCAAAGCAGGCAAAAACATTCAGTACTTC
.	TRBV4-1	TRBJ1-2	.	CASSQERAYGYTF	TGCGCCAGCAGCCAAGAAAGGGCTTATGGCTACACCTTC
TRBD1	TRBV28	TRBJ1-2	.	CASSSGTGGANYGYTF	TGTGCCAGCAGTTCTGGGACAGGGGGCGCAAACTATGGCTACACCTTC
TRBD1	TRBV29-1	TRBJ1-4	.	CSVEAPLDRGTNEKLFF	TGCAGCGTTGAAGCACCGCTAGACAGGGGCACTAATGAAAAACTGTTTTTT
TRBD1	TRBV5-1	TRBJ1-3	.	CASSMSGTAGNTIYF	TGCGCCAGCAGCATGTCCGGGACAGCTGGAAACACCATATATTTT
.	TRBV29-1	TRBJ1-2	.	CSVERVQGSIVEGYTF	TGCAGCGTCGAGCGGGTCCAGGGAAGTATAGTAGAGGGCTACACCTTC
.	TRBV28	TRBJ2-3	.	CASSLSRDDREEDTQYF	TGTGCCAGCAGCCTCTCAAGGGACGACAGGGAGGAAGATACGCAGTATTTT
.	TRBV18	TRBJ1-5	few	CASSPGGGAQPQHF	TGTGCCAGCTCACCGGGGGGGGGCGCGCAGCCCCAGCATTTT
.	TRBV7-2	TRBJ1-1	.	CASSLTRGWTEAFF	TGTGCCAGCAGCTTAACCCGGGGGTGGACTGAAGCTTTCTTT
.	TRBV28	TRBJ2-1	.	CASSSGTLGSYNEQFF	TGTGCCAGCAGTTCTGGGACACTTGGCTCCTACAATGAGCAGTTCTTC
.	TRBV28	TRBJ2-7	.	CASRGAFYEQYF	TGTGCCAGCCGGGGGGCGTTTTACGAGCAGTACTTC
.	TRBV5-1	TRBJ1-4	.	CASSFGQSQREKLFF	TGCGCCAGCAGCTTCGGACAGTCCCAGAGGGAAAAACTGTTTTTT
TRBD2	TRBV29-1	TRBJ2-7	.	CSVEGRGLLFDEQYF	TGCAGCGTTGAAGGGCGGGGGTTATTGTTCGACGAGCAGTACTTC
.	TRBV28	TRBJ1-2	.	CASSPGSYGYTF	TGTGCCAGCAGTCCAGGTTCCTATGGCTACACCTTC